This T cell receptor beta chain derives from a study of early T cells in non-severe SARS-CoV-2 infection. The overall study: Chains were unpaired, as sequencing was done on bulk RNA from unsorted whole blood. Points from the study as a whole: CD4 and private specificities were missed by VDJdb matching, which favored anti-spike CD8 responses.

With 6 bases removed from V and 3 bases from J, the gap between germline ends came to 8 bases. The CDR3 extends over 11 amino acids. Germline loops: CDR1 DFQATT, CDR2 SNEGSKA (reference sequence). This clonotype was recorded many times. Its antigen is not known. Each cDNA molecule carried a unique molecular identifier. TCRdb passed the 5' RACE reads through MiXCR, listing each CDR3 protein once. The repertoire holds about 35,000 distinct CDR3 sequences, with less than 6.5% as singletons. The sequencing sample was made of whole blood. This chain joins TRBV20-1 and TRBJ1-1, with D unclear. The clonotype comes from an adult who was a healthcare worker with PCR-confirmed SARS-CoV-2 infection or an uninfected control (not recorded which). As DNA, the CDR3 is TGCAGTGCGAACCCTGACACTGAAGCTTTCTTT. It yields the protein CSANPDTEAFF.